The present T cell receptor beta chain was sequenced within a study of monozygotic twins with inflammatory bowel disease. Worth noting for this clonotype: Its antigen is undetermined.

Per germline, CDR1 SGHKS and CDR2 YYEKEE (reference sequence). The CDR3 is 17 amino acids. UMIs incorporating a 6-nucleotide sample barcode were appended by means of template switching. TCRdb re-analyzed the 5' RACE reads; it lists each CDR3 protein once, without DNA. This sample's clone table lists approximately 330,000 distinct CDR3 sequences. Study observations and caveats: Healthy twins shared more clonotypes with others than IBD patients, most markedly active ones.

The sample taken for sequencing was blood. The rearrangement uses TRBV5-5 and TRBJ1-6; TCRdb returns TRBD1, unconfirmable since there is no DNA. This clonotype was sampled from a human donor with ulcerative colitis or Crohn's disease, or a healthy co-twin of an affected twin (not recorded which). The CDR3 spells CASSSPGGGAYNSPLHF.